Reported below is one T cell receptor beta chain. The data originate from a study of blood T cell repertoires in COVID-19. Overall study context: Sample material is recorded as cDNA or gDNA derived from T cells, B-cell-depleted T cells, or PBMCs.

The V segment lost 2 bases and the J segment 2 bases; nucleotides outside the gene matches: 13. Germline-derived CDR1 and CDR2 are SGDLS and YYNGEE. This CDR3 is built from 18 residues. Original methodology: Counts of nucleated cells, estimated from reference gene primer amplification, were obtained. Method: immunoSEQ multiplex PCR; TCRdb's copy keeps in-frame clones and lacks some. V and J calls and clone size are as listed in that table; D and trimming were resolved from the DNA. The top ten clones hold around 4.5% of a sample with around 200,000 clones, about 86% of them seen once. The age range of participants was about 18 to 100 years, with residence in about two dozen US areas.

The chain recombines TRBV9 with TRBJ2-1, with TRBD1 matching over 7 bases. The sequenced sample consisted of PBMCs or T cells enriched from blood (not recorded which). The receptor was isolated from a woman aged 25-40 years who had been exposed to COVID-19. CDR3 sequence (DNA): TGTGCCAGCAGCGTCCCGACAGGGCATTATGATGCCTACAATGAGCAGTTCTTC. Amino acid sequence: CASSVPTGHYDAYNEQFF.